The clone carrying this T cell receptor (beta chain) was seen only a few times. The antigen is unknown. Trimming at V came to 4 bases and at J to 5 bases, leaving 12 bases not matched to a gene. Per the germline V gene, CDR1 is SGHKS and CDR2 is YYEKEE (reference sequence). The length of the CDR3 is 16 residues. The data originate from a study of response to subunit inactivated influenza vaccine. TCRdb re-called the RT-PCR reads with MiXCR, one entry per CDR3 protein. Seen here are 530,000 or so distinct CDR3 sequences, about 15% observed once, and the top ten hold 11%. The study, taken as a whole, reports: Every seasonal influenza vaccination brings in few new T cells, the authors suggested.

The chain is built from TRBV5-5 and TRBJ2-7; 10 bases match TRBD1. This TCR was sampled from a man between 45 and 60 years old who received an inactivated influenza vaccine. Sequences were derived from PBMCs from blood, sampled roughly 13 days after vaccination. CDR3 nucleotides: TGTGCCAGCAGCGCGAACCGGGACAGGGGACTTCACGAGCAGTACTTC. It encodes CASSANRDRGLHEQYF.